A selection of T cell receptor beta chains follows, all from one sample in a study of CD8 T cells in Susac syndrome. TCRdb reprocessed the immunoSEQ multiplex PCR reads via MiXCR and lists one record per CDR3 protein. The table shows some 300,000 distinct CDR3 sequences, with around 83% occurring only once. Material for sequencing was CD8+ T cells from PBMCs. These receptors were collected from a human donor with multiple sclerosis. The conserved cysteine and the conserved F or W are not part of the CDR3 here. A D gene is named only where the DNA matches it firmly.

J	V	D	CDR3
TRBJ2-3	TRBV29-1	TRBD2	SVEDRAGARDTQY
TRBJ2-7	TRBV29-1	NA	SVVQDSYEQY
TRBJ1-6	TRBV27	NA	ASSLGVRAYNSPLH
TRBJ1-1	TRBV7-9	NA	ASSPPQGDPEAF
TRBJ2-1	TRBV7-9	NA	ASSLIGGRNEQF
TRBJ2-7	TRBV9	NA	ASSVQGFGYEQY
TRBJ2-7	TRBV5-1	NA	ASSTHYEQY
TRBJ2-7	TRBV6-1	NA	ASRDSGRVYEQY
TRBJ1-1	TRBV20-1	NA	SASAEAF
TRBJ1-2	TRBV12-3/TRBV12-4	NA	ASAMGGGYGYT